Shown below are 10 T cell receptor beta chains from a single sample sequenced in a study of T cell responses to AZD1222 COVID-19 vaccine. Sequencing was performed with immunoSEQ multiplex PCR; in TCRdb, only in-frame clones are kept and a portion is missing. There are about 160,000 clones in the sample; about 91% occur only once, and about 1.3% lies in the top ten. Here the sequenced sample was peripheral blood, taken on day 0 of AZD1222 vaccination. Receptors originate from an adult in good health.

The chain is built from TRBV12-3 or TRBV12-4 and TRBJ1-4; D is undetermined. The CDR3 sequence is 13 residues long. Deletions cut 3 bases from V and 10 bases from J, with 12 bases between. The CDR3 spells CASSFTRGGKLFF. The CDR3 DNA sequence: TGTGCCAGCAGTTTTACCCGAGGAGGAAAACTGTTTTTT.

The chain links TRBV5-8 to TRBJ2-7; TRBD1 matches 10 bases. The V gene end was trimmed by 0 bases and the J gene end by 7 bases; junction bases not matched to a gene: 10. CDR1 and CDR2 from the germline V gene are SGHTS and YDEGEE. The CDR3 sequence is 16 residues long. CDR3 bases: TGTGCCAGCAGCTTGGGACCGGGACAGGGGTTGAATGAGCAGTACTTC. It encodes CASSLGPGQGLNEQYF. Full variable domain (rest looked up from reference TRBV5-8 and TRBJ2-7): EAGVTQSPTHLIKTRGQQATLRCSPISGHTSVYWYQQALGLGLQFLLWYDEGEERNRGNFPPRFSGRQFPNYSSELNVNALELEDSALYLCASSLGPGQGLNEQYFGPGTRLTVT.

This clone was counted once. The V and J genes are TRBV5-4 and TRBJ2-2; possibly TRBD1 or TRBD2 for D (5 bases each). CDR3 size: 14 residues. The ends were cut back, 5 bases at V and 0 bases at J, with 8 bases in the middle. CDR1 and CDR2 from the germline V gene are SGHNT and YYREEE (reference sequence). CDR3 nucleotide sequence: TGTGCCAGCAGTGGGGGACCGAACACCGGGGAGCTGTTTTTT. Protein sequence: CASSGGPNTGELFF.

This chain connects TRBV6-5 to TRBJ1-5; D is undetermined. Germline loops: CDR1 MNHEY, CDR2 SVGAGI. With 6 bases removed from V and 0 bases from J, the gap between germline ends came to 9 bases. This CDR3 comprises 14 residues. The CDR3 loop is CASRTGDSNQPQHF. The CDR3 DNA is TGTGCCAGCAGGACGGGAGATAGCAATCAGCCCCAGCATTTT.

The chain joins TRBV6-5 to TRBJ2-1; D possibly corresponds to TRBD2 (7 bases). V was pared by 6 bases and J by 7 bases, with 16 bases between. The CDR3 covers 14 residues. The germline CDR1 and CDR2 sequences are MNHEY and SVGAGI. In DNA, the CDR3 is TGTGCCAGCAGAGGGGGGGGCGAATGGAATGAGCAGTTCTTC. Its translation: CASRGGGEWNEQFF.

The chain couples TRBV9 to TRBJ2-5, with 7 bases matching TRBD2. The germline gives CDR1 SGDLS, CDR2 YYNGEE. The V and J ends lost 0 bases and 6 bases, in that order; junction bases with no gene match: 11. This CDR3 is 16 amino acids long. The CDR3 region is CASSVAIGAGEKTQYF. The CDR3 region has the DNA TGTGCCAGCAGCGTAGCTATAGGCGCGGGAGAGAAGACCCAGTACTTC.

The V and J genes are TRBV27 and TRBJ1-2; TRBD1 is a possible D gene (5 bases). Germline values: CDR1 MNHEY, CDR2 SMNVEV (reference sequence). Trimming took off 3 bases at V and 5 bases at J, with 10 bases between the two ends. This CDR3 has 13 residues. CDR3 region: CASSLIGAYGYTF. The CDR3 bases are TGTGCCAGCAGTTTGATTGGGGCGTATGGCTACACCTTC.

The chain carries TRBV15 and TRBJ2-7, with D possibly being TRBD2 (5 bases). Germline-derived CDR1 and CDR2 are LNHNV and YYDKDF (reference sequence). V was shortened by 8 bases and J by 1 base, with 12 bases between the two germline ends. This CDR3 region has 13 residues. The CDR3 coding sequence is TGTGCCACCGGGTTGGGCGGGTCCTACGAGCAGTACTTC. Translated: CATGLGGSYEQYF.

The J gene is TRBJ2-3, the V gene TRBV3-1 (or the pseudogene TRBV3-2), with no clear D. The CDR3 loop spans 13 amino acids. The V and J ends lost 2 bases and 2 bases respectively, with 5 bases between them. Germline V gives CDR1 LGHDT, CDR2 YNNKEL (reference sequence). CDR3 nucleotide sequence: TGTGCCAGCAGCCAATTATCCACAGATACGCAGTATTTT. Its protein product is CASSQLSTDTQYF.

This clone came up a few times. The rearrangement uses TRBV19 and TRBJ1-5; unclear D gene. Germline assignment: CDR1 LNHDA and CDR2 SQIVND (reference sequence). The CDR3 runs 15 residues. V shed 9 bases and J shed 5 bases, with 20 bases lying between them. CDR3 coding DNA: TGTGCCAGCCATTCCAAGGCGGGGAGCCATCAGCCCCAGCATTTT. Protein product: CASHSKAGSHQPQHF.